Listed below are T cell receptor beta chains from one sample, sequenced in a study of T cell responses to AZD1222 COVID-19 vaccine. Method: immunoSEQ multiplex PCR; TCRdb's copy keeps in-frame clones and lacks some. Seen here are some 110,000 clones, 87% observed once, and the top ten hold 6.5% to 9%. Sample: peripheral blood, taken on day 0 of AZD1222 vaccination. These receptors originate from an adult in good health. Each CDR3 is given with its conserved first and last residue. A D gene is named only where the DNA matches it firmly. The listing skips clone size in some rows; elsewhere it reads once, few, many or a size class.

J	size	V	D	CDR3	DNA
TRBJ1-4	.	TRBV24-1	TRBD1	CATSDRKTGGLATNEKLFF	TGTGCCACCAGTGACCGGAAGACAGGGGGCCTTGCAACTAATGAAAAACTGTTTTTT
TRBJ1-4	.	TRBV28	.	CASTPLVDDEKLFF	TGTGCCAGCACCCCTCTCGTGGACGATGAAAAACTGTTTTTT
TRBJ2-1	.	TRBV5-4	TRBD2	CASSLDAGEGFF	TGTGCCAGCAGCTTAGACGCGGGAGAGGGGTTCTTC
TRBJ2-3	.	TRBV30	.	CAWRYLGSLGTDTQYF	TGTGCCTGGCGCTATCTCGGGTCCCTCGGCACAGATACGCAGTATTTT
TRBJ1-5	.	TRBV5-6	.	CASSDWGGGQPQHF	TGTGCCAGCAGCGATTGGGGCGGTGGCCAGCCCCAGCATTTT
TRBJ2-2	.	TRBV5-6	TRBD1	CASSPRVRGRIGELFF	TGTGCCAGCAGCCCTCGGGTCAGGGGGCGCATCGGGGAGCTGTTTTTT
TRBJ2-7	.	TRBV28	.	CASRPGTRAYEQYF	TGTGCCAGCAGGCCCGGGACAAGAGCGTACGAGCAGTACTTC
TRBJ2-2	.	TRBV7-9	TRBD2	CASSLLAATGELFF	TGTGCCAGCAGCTTACTAGCGGCCACCGGGGAGCTGTTTTTT
TRBJ1-1	.	TRBV3-1/TRBV3-2	.	CASSRDGSGTEAFF	TGTGCCAGCAGCCGGGATGGCTCGGGCACTGAAGCTTTCTTT
TRBJ2-2	.	TRBV19	.	CASSRRGGTGELFF	TGTGCCAGTAGCAGGAGAGGGGGCACCGGGGAGCTGTTTTTT
TRBJ1-1	.	TRBV29-1	.	CSVEDPTGFRSEAFF	TGCAGCGTTGAAGACCCGACAGGTTTTCGCTCCGAAGCTTTCTTT
TRBJ2-5	.	TRBV5-1	.	CASSLGTAKETQYF	TGCGCCAGCAGCCTAGGGACGGCCAAAGAGACCCAGTACTTC
TRBJ1-5	few	TRBV4-2	.	CASSQGWDSGVSQPQHF	TGTGCCAGCAGCCAAGGGTGGGACTCCGGTGTCAGTCAGCCCCAGCATTTT
TRBJ2-7	many	TRBV19	.	CASSIVGGSGYEQYF	TGTGCCAGTAGTATAGTCGGAGGGAGCGGCTACGAGCAGTACTTC
TRBJ1-2	.	TRBV3-1/TRBV3-2	.	CASSHGVSYGYTF	TGTGCCAGCAGCCATGGGGTCAGCTATGGCTACACCTTC
TRBJ2-2	.	TRBV7-2	.	CASSLVASGTGELFF	TGTGCCAGCAGCTTAGTGGCGAGCGGCACCGGGGAGCTGTTTTTT
TRBJ2-6	few	TRBV9	.	CASSLSNSGANVLTF	TGTGCCAGCAGTCTATCTAACTCTGGGGCCAACGTCCTGACTTTC
TRBJ2-1	.	TRBV28	.	CASSGWVGEQFF	TGTGCCAGCAGTGGTTGGGTTGGTGAGCAGTTCTTC
TRBJ2-5	.	TRBV7-8	.	CASSSDQGEEETQYF	TGTGCCAGCAGCTCAGACCAGGGAGAGGAGGAGACCCAGTACTTC
TRBJ1-1	.	TRBV6-1	TRBD1	CASSEGTGRTLAFF	TGTGCCAGCAGTGAAGGGACAGGGAGGACGTTGGCTTTCTTT
TRBJ2-3	.	TRBV3-1/TRBV3-2	TRBD2	CASSHTGGRFEDTQYF	TGTGCCAGCAGCCATACGGGAGGGCGATTTGAAGATACGCAGTATTTT
TRBJ2-6	.	TRBV5-4	.	CASSLASSGANVLTF	TGTGCCAGCAGCTTGGCGTCCTCTGGGGCCAACGTCCTGACTTTC
TRBJ2-3	.	TRBV27	.	CASAPGTGHTDTQYF	TGTGCCAGCGCCCCGGGGACGGGGCACACAGATACGCAGTATTTT
TRBJ1-6	.	TRBV5-4	.	CASSLEGRGNSPLHF	TGTGCCAGCAGCCTCGAGGGCAGGGGAAATTCACCCCTCCACTTT
TRBJ1-1	.	TRBV12-3/TRBV12-4	.	CASNAGGIEAFF	TGTGCCAGCAACGCTGGGGGGATTGAAGCTTTCTTT
TRBJ2-3	.	TRBV9	TRBD2	CASSALGLAGADTQYF	TGTGCCAGCAGCGCCCTGGGACTAGCGGGAGCAGATACGCAGTATTTT
TRBJ2-7	.	TRBV28	TRBD2	CASSLTGGSSYEQYF	TGTGCCAGCAGTTTAACGGGCGGGAGCTCCTACGAGCAGTACTTC
TRBJ2-3	.	TRBV2	TRBD1	CASPDRGRGDTQYF	TGTGCCAGCCCCGACAGGGGAAGAGGAGATACGCAGTATTTT
TRBJ1-1	few	TRBV5-8	.	CASSRRSSVTEAFF	TGTGCCAGCAGCCGTCGATCTTCCGTCACTGAAGCTTTCTTT
TRBJ2-7	.	TRBV2	TRBD1	CASKDRNIYEQYF	TGTGCCAGCAAGGACAGGAATATCTACGAGCAGTACTTC
TRBJ1-6	.	TRBV3-1/TRBV3-2	.	CASSQGLGYNSPLHF	TGTGCCAGCAGCCAAGGCCTTGGCTATAATTCACCCCTCCACTTT
TRBJ2-7	once	TRBV30	TRBD1	CAWGVGQGHEQYF	TGTGCCTGGGGGGTGGGACAGGGCCACGAGCAGTACTTC
TRBJ1-2	.	TRBV28	.	CASSLHYGYTF	TGTGCCAGCAGTTTACACTATGGCTACACCTTC
TRBJ1-1	.	TRBV12-3/TRBV12-4	.	CASSLTGNTEAFF	TGTGCCAGCAGTTTAACCGGCAACACTGAAGCTTTCTTT
TRBJ2-7	.	TRBV4-1	.	CASSQELVLSNEQYF	TGCGCCAGCAGCCAAGAGTTGGTCCTATCCAACGAGCAGTACTTC
TRBJ2-1	.	TRBV9	.	CASSVANPPLNEQFF	TGTGCCAGCAGCGTAGCTAATCCCCCCCTCAATGAGCAGTTCTTC
TRBJ2-3	.	TRBV5-8	TRBD2	CASSLGTSGYTDTQYF	TGTGCCAGCAGCTTGGGGACTAGCGGATACACAGATACGCAGTATTTT
TRBJ1-5	few	TRBV21-1	.	CASSKGGGTGGFQPQHF	TGTGCCAGCAGCAAAGGAGGGGGGACAGGGGGCTTTCAGCCCCAGCATTTT